Each of the 14 T cell receptor beta chains below was sequenced from the same sample in a study of monozygotic twins with inflammatory bowel disease. TCRdb re-analyzed the 5' RACE reads; it lists each CDR3 protein once, without DNA. The table for this sample gives over 120,000 distinct CDR3 sequences. Specimen: blood. These receptors were collected from a human donor with ulcerative colitis or Crohn's disease, or a healthy co-twin of an affected twin (not recorded which).

The chain joins TRBV5-1 to TRBJ2-5; there is no DNA to check the TCRdb D call of TRBD1. The germline V gene encodes CDR1 SGHRS and CDR2 YFSETQ. This CDR3 contains 17 residues. CDR3 sequence reads: CASSLEGQGWGQETQYF.

In terms of frequency, this clonotype is medium-sized. The chain carries TRBV7-9 and TRBJ2-1. CDR1 is SEHNR and CDR2 is FQNEAQ in the germline V gene (reference sequence). CDR3 size: 13 residues. This CDR3 is CASSPRYYNEQFF.

The chain couples TRBV20-1 to TRBJ1-5. The CDR3 runs 13 residues. The germline V gene has CDR1 DFQATT and CDR2 SNEGSKA (reference sequence). The CDR3 spells CSASRASNQPQHF.

The chain has TRBV4-3 and TRBJ2-5; TCRdb proposes TRBD1, but this gene call is untestable without DNA. The germline CDR1 and CDR2 sequences are LGHNA and YSLEER. The CDR3 spans 14 residues. This CDR3 is CASSPQAGQETQYF.

The rearrangement links TRBV9 to TRBJ2-7; TCRdb returns TRBD1, unconfirmable since there is no DNA. The CDR3 contains 12 residues. In germline, CDR1 is SGDLS, CDR2 YYNGEE. The CDR3 is CASSATEYEQYF.

CDR3 in amino acids: CATSNRQGRAIYF. The gene calls are TRBV15 and TRBJ1-3; TCRdb reports TRBD1, a call that lacks DNA to check it against. CDR3 size: 13 residues. Germline CDR1 and CDR2: LNHNV and YYDKDF (reference sequence). Complete variable domain (other parts from reference TRBV15 and TRBJ1-3): DAMVIQNPRYQVTQFGKPVTLSCSQTLNHNVMYWYQQKSSQAPKLLFHYYDKDFNNEADTPDNFQSRRPNTSFCFLDIRSPGLGDTAMYLCATSNRQGRAIYFGEGSWLTVV.

The chain employs TRBV7-2 and TRBJ2-7. The CDR3 contains 12 residues. Germline lookup yields CDR1 SGHTA and CDR2 FQGNSA. The CDR3 reads CASSSCLGEQYF.

The chain recombines TRBV5-4 with TRBJ2-1. The CDR3 runs 15 residues. The germline gives CDR1 SGHNT, CDR2 YYREEE (reference sequence). The CDR3 region is CASSLIHSAYNEQFF.

This chain links TRBV7-3 with TRBJ2-2; the D call from TCRdb, TRBD1, cannot be confirmed without DNA. The CDR3 totals 15 residues. Germline V gene lookup returns CDR1 SGHTA and CDR2 FQGTGA. The CDR3 here is CASSFPRGEGGELFF.

CDR3 loop: CASSVTGIGNNEQFF. The chain couples TRBV3-1 to TRBJ2-1; TCRdb's D call of TRBD1 is untestable without DNA. The CDR3 runs to 15 residues. CDR1 LGHDT and CDR2 YNNKEL come from the germline V gene (reference sequence).

This chain joins TRBV5-1 and TRBJ2-2; TCRdb selects TRBD1, and the lack of DNA leaves this call unchecked. CDR3 length: 16 residues. Germline loops: CDR1 SGHRS, CDR2 YFSETQ. The CDR3 sequence: CASSFTGTGVTGELFF.

This chain uses TRBV14 with TRBJ2-3; TCRdb's assignment of TRBD1 cannot be checked, as there is no DNA. This CDR3 has 16 amino acids. Germline CDR1 and CDR2: SGHDN and FVKESK. The CDR3 here is CASSQGRDRVTDTQYF.

The chain joins TRBV9 to TRBJ1-1. The germline CDR1 and CDR2 sequences are SGDLS and YYNGEE. The CDR3 sequence is 15 residues long. CDR3 region: CASSVGTVGRGEAFF.

The chain uses TRBV24-1 and TRBJ2-1; TCRdb names TRBD2, which stays unverified in the absence of DNA. The CDR3 runs to 23 residues. Germline V gene sequence: CDR1 KGHDR, CDR2 SFDVKD. CDR3 protein: CATSVNVIRDRPFRASGTNEQFF.